Following are 15 T cell receptor beta chains from one sample sequenced in a study of cytomegalovirus exposure and HLA in healthy donors. 60 Vbeta and 13 Jbeta primers were used in PCR. Only in-frame clones appear in the TCRdb table, and some are missing; sequencing was by immunoSEQ multiplex PCR. The sample spans 75,000 to 95,000 clones; the ten largest clones claim less than 7%. Sequenced sample: PBMCs. These receptors were taken from a girl aged 5-17 years in good health and CMV-seropositive.

The chain has TRBV5-6 and TRBJ1-3, with 9 bases fitting TRBD1. V trimming: 2 bases; J trimming: 4 bases; junction bases outside the gene matches: 1. This CDR3 contains 14 residues. The germline CDR1 and CDR2 sequences are SGHDT and YYEEEE. Here the CDR3 reads CASSLGQGGNTIYF. In DNA, the CDR3 is TGTGCCAGCAGCTTAGGACAGGGGGGAAACACCATATATTTT.

The chain couples TRBV9 to TRBJ1-2; D not resolved. The V gene lost 6 bases and the J gene lost 3 bases, with 21 bases spanning the gap. CDR1 and CDR2 (germline): SGDLS, YYNGEE. The CDR3 covers 16 residues. In nucleotides, the CDR3 is TGTGCCAGCACCGGACCGGGGTGGGTAGTTGACTATGGCTACACCTTC. Protein product: CASTGPGWVVDYGYTF. Looking up the rest from reference TRBV9 and TRBJ1-2 gives the full variable domain: DSGVTQTPKHLITATGQRVTLRCSPRSGDLSVYWYQQSLDQGLQFLIQYYNGEERAKGNILERFSAQQFPDLHSELNLSSLELGDSALYFCASTGPGWVVDYGYTFGSGTRLTVV.

As to this clone: At one end the junction does not follow the germline gene, possibly because of a read error. The J gene is TRBJ2-1, the V gene TRBV29-1; D is ambiguous. The CDR3 spans 14 residues. The germline V gene encodes CDR1 SQVTM and CDR2 ANQGSEA. Written as DNA, the CDR3 is TGCAGCGTTTATTTTGACACCTCCGACAATGAGCAGTTCTTC. This codes for CSVYFDTSDNEQFF.

As DNA, the CDR3 is TGCAGTGCTAGGACATTGTCGGGCTACACCTTC. This translates into CSARTLSGYTF. V usage is TRBV20-1 and J usage is TRBJ1-2; D uncertain. This CDR3 spans 11 amino acids. Trimming removed 3 bases at V and 8 bases at J, with 10 bases between. Germline V gene data show CDR1 as DFQATT and CDR2 as SNEGSKA (reference sequence).

This rearrangement joins TRBV9 to TRBJ2-1; no reliable D call. Deletions cut 0 bases from V and 9 bases from J, with 10 bases between. CDR1 is SGDLS and CDR2 is YYNGEE in the germline V gene. CDR3 size: 13 residues. DNA for the CDR3: TGTGCCAGCAGCGTAGATTCTTCGGGTGAGCAGTTCTTC. Translated: CASSVDSSGEQFF.

The CDR3 is CASSLVPSVNYNEQFF. For the CDR3, the DNA is TGTGCCAGCAGCTTAGTTCCTAGCGTCAACTACAATGAGCAGTTCTTC. The chain couples TRBV7-2 to TRBJ2-1, with a possible D match to TRBD2 (6 bases). CDR1 and CDR2 (germline): SGHTA, FQGNSA. This CDR3 spans 16 amino acids. V was trimmed by 1 base and J by 3 bases, leaving 13 bases between them. The whole variable domain, remainder taken from reference TRBV7-2 and TRBJ2-1, is GAGVSQSPSNKVTEKGKDVELRCDPISGHTALYWYRQSLGQGLEFLIYFQGNSAPDKSGLPSDRFSAERTGGSVSTLTIQRTQQEDSAVYLCASSLVPSVNYNEQFFGPGTRLTVL.

This chain connects TRBV4-2 to TRBJ2-2; the match to TRBD2 covers 7 bases. The CDR3 runs 15 residues. V was clipped by 4 bases and J by 4 bases; unmatched bases: 6. Germline loops: CDR1 LGHNA, CDR2 YNFKEQ. The CDR3 DNA reads as TGTGCCAGCAGCCTAGGGACTACGCTCACCGGGGAGCTGTTTTTT. Protein sequence: CASSLGTTLTGELFF.

The chain combines TRBV4-1 with TRBJ2-7, with 10 bases lining up with TRBD1. The ends lost 5 bases at V and 0 bases at J; junction bases unmatched: 4. Germline V gene data show CDR1 as MGHRA and CDR2 as YSYEKL. The CDR3 has 15 residues. The CDR3 region is CASSTWTGGSYEQYV. CDR3 DNA sequence: TGCGCCAGCAGCACTTGGACAGGGGGCTCCTACGAGCAGTACGTC.

The V and J genes are TRBV19 and TRBJ2-2, with TRBD1 matching 9 bases. This CDR3 is 16 amino acids long. V lost 4 bases to trimming and J lost 7 bases; unmatched junction nucleotides: 10. CDR1 is LNHDA, CDR2 SQIVND, per germline (reference sequence). CDR3 coding DNA: TGTGCCAGTAGTAAAAATTACAGGGGGCAAGGCGGGGAGCTGTTTTTT. Translated, it gives CASSKNYRGQGGELFF.

The rearrangement uses TRBV4-3 and TRBJ1-5; TRBD1 might be the D (6 bases). The V gene's germline CDR1 is LGHNA and CDR2 YSLEER. CDR3 length equals 16 residues. Trimming took 0 bases from V and 3 from J, leaving 12 bases between them. CDR3 bases: TGCGCCAGCAGCCAAGACAGGGGAGGGCTCAATCAGCCCCAGCATTTT. It codes for CASSQDRGGLNQPQHF.

The chain links TRBV7-2 to TRBJ2-7; 7 bases are shared with TRBD1. J lost 5 bases, V lost 5 bases, and 9 bases had no gene match. The CDR3 is 14 amino acids. Germline V gives CDR1 SGHTA, CDR2 FQGNSA. The CDR3 nucleotides read TGTGCCAGCAGCCCTATCACAGGGGTACACGAGCAGTACTTC. It codes for CASSPITGVHEQYF.

This chain connects TRBV10-3 to TRBJ2-1, with 8 nucleotides matching TRBD2. The CDR3 is 15 residues long. Germline trimming cut 11 bases from V and 7 bases from J; bases unmatched to any gene: 16. Germline CDR1 and CDR2: ENHRY and SYGVKD. CDR3: CASNPGGAGRNEQFF. CDR3 DNA: TGTGCCTCGAACCCCGGGGGGGCTGGTAGGAATGAGCAGTTCTTC.

The chain links TRBV18 to TRBJ2-1; no clear D. CDR3 size: 12 residues. V lost 3 bases, J lost 9 bases, and 9 bases lay in between. Germline values: CDR1 KGHSH, CDR2 LQKENI. The CDR3: CASSPSGAEQFF. CDR3 DNA: TGTGCCAGCTCACCCTCAGGCGCTGAGCAGTTCTTC.

V usage is TRBV5-6 and J usage is TRBJ1-2; 8 positions agree with TRBD1. This CDR3 region has 14 residues. Losses at the gene ends were 3 bases for V and 7 bases for J; bases not matched to a gene: 8. CDR1 and CDR2 (germline): SGHDT, YYEEEE. The CDR3 protein is CASSSVDRAAGYTF. The DNA for the CDR3 is TGTGCCAGCAGCTCTGTGGACAGGGCGGCTGGCTACACCTTC.

This chain joins TRBV29-1 and TRBJ2-3, with TRBD1 matching over 7 bases. The CDR3 is made up of 13 amino acids. CDR1 and CDR2 (germline): SQVTM, ANQGSEA. The V segment lost 6 bases and the J segment 4 bases; nucleotides outside the gene matches: 7. The CDR3 DNA reads TGCAGCGTGGTGACAGGGTTGGCAGATACGCAGTATTTT. Protein: CSVVTGLADTQYF.